This T cell receptor (beta chain) was documented in a study of T cells in Graves' hyperthyroidism and ophthalmopathy. From RNA transcripts, TCR beta CDR3 regions were amplified. The study used the HTBI primer set for a first-round RT-PCR of the TCR CDR3. From the multiplex PCR reads, TCRdb called clonotypes with MiXCR, one entry per CDR3 protein. This sample carries 390,000 or so distinct CDR3 sequences, over 12% of them seen once, and the ten largest clones take roughly an eighth. Clinicians diagnosed patients from clinical symptoms, serum thyroxine and TRAb, thyroid ultrasound and orbital computed tomography. Extraction of PBMCs used roughly 9.6 ml of fresh peripheral blood. V was pared by 0 bases and J by 7 bases, with 7 bases between. Germline V CDR1 and CDR2: DFQATT, SNEGSKA (reference sequence). The CDR3 is 13 amino acids. This clonotype was detected ten times or more. Its antigen is still unknown.

Study conclusions and caveats: Ophthalmopathy was separated from stable hyperthyroidism by a 13 V-J model. Peripheral blood also featured most of the thyroid clonotypes expanded above 0.001.

The specimen was blood. The chain employs TRBV20-1 and TRBJ1-6; D is uncertain. The receptor was derived from a man younger than 35 with Graves' ophthalmopathy. The CDR3 spells CSARETSNSPLHF. CDR3 bases: TGCAGTGCTAGAGAGACATCAAATTCACCCCTCCACTTT.